This TCR beta chain originates from a study of regulatory T cells in long-lasting Graves disease. Study summary: Graves' patients who were just diagnosed had used antithyroid drugs for under 3 months.

As for this clonotype: Its antigen is undetermined.

Study-level points and caveats: Graves' patients with persistent disease showed TCR diversity lower than patients newly diagnosed. Patients with persistent disease shared 2,741 public clonotypes, outpacing the roughly 950 shared by new patients.

Time point: newly diagnosed GD, antithyroid drugs for less than 3 months. RNA from PBMCs was the source of the TCR library. This CDR3 has 13 residues. CDR1 GTSNPN and CDR2 SVGIG come from the germline V gene (reference sequence). Trimming removed 1 base from V and 0 bases from J, with 7 bases in between. Library construction for TCR beta used iRepertoire HTBI primers and Arm-PCR of CDR3 regions. TCRdb reprocessed the multiplex PCR reads with MiXCR, giving one entry per CDR3 protein. Of some 560,000 distinct CDR3 sequences in the sample, 15% to 20% were seen once. The sample was also reused in another study, on T cells in Graves' hyperthyroidism and ophthalmopathy. As reported in that work: The study based diagnoses on clinical symptoms, serum thyroxine and TRAb, thyroid ultrasound and orbital computed tomography.

The chain couples TRBV30 to TRBJ2-7; D is undetermined. The TCR sequence derives from a woman aged 35-65 years with Graves disease. The sample consisted of peripheral blood mononuclear cells (PBMCs), taken at new diagnosis, from a patient treated with antithyroid drugs. CDR3 residues: CAWSGWDSYEQYF. The DNA of the CDR3 is TGTGCCTGGAGTGGTTGGGACTCCTACGAGCAGTACTTC.